This section outlines one T cell receptor beta chain sequence together with its context. The data belong to a study of control samples from healthy donors and cancer patients. Here immunoSEQ multiplex PCR was the method, and the copy in TCRdb shows in-frame clones only, minus some. The sample carries about 140,000 clones, roughly nine tenths recorded once. CDR1 is MNHNS, CDR2 SASEGT, per germline. This CDR3 has 13 residues. Trimming stripped 2 bases from V and 7 bases from J, with 11 bases between. The chain uses TRBV6-1 and TRBJ1-2; D is uncertain. This TCR derives from a man between 18 and 29 years old in good health. The material sequenced was blood. CDR3 coding DNA: TGTGCCAGCAGTGAATGGGCAGATCGTGGCTACACCTTC. It is translated as CASSEWADRGYTF.